The present entry profiles one T cell receptor (beta chain) with its context. The antigen is not known. Sequenced by immunoSEQ multiplex PCR; TCRdb stores in-frame clones only, minus some. The data show around 50,000 clones, with approximately 84% seen just once and 0.45% to 0.55% held by the top ten. This entry comes from a study of graft-versus-host responses after intestinal transplantation. Study summary: Recipients across the board were started on anti-thymocyte globulin induction, then kept on tacrolimus and steroids for around three years. Notes on the study in general: Graft-versus-host to host-versus-graft clonal ratios in allografts were high in patients with graft-donor T cell macrochimerism. Some GvH clones were seen earlier in gut or blood, suggesting intestinal origin. The highest levels of circulating GvH clones went along with early declines in HvG clones after transplant.

Trimming cost V 2 bases and J 0 bases; bases outside gene matches: 7. From germline, CDR1 is MGHRA and CDR2 YSYEKL. This CDR3 spans 17 amino acids. The rearrangement links TRBV4-1 to TRBJ2-1; 7 bases are a match to TRBD1. The sample in question was unstimulated CD4+ T cells sorted from spleen or lymph node cells, obtained before transplant. The sequence was collected from a human donor who was the organ donor for an intestinal transplant. Here the CDR3 reads CASSQRGQDFSYNEQFF. Written as DNA, the CDR3 is TGCGCCAGCAGCCAACGAGGACAGGACTTCTCCTACAATGAGCAGTTCTTC.